This T cell receptor (beta chain) stems from a study of molecular identifiers for immune sequencing clone quantification. It was with previously described methods and listed TCR primers that bulk TCR libraries were made. TCRdb independently ran MiXCR on the PCR reads; one entry per CDR3 protein. This sample has hundreds of thousands of distinct CDR3 sequences, with around 25% found just once. Per the germline V gene, CDR1 is MDHEN and CDR2 is SYDVKM. CDR3 length: 16 amino acids. V was pared by 4 bases and J by 5 bases, with 6 bases of the junction left unmatched. This chain uses TRBV28 with TRBJ2-1; 12 positions match TRBD2. Sequencing was done on a sample of naive CD8+ T cells from blood, with Jurkat cell RNA spiked in. Subset noted: FACS-sorted CD8+CD4-CCR7+CD45RA+ naive T cells. The origin of this receptor is a human donor in good health. Some libraries in this study had Jurkat cell RNA spiked in. In DNA, the CDR3 is TGTGCCAGCAGTTCGCGACTAGCGGGAGTGAACAATGAGCAGTTCTTC. The encoded protein is CASSSRLAGVNNEQFF.